One sample yielded the 29 T cell receptor beta chains listed below, sequenced in a study of T cell repertoires in cytomegalovirus infection. TCRdb itself ran the reads through MiXCR, one entry per CDR3 protein. In the table there are around 100,000 distinct CDR3 sequences, around 31% of which are singletons. No antigen is known for these receptors. The source was CD8+ T cells from cultured PBMCs, collected from culture after CMV antigen stimulation. All receptors derive from a human donor in good health (CMV status not recorded). Some clones in this sample may be carry-over from other donors' samples.

The rearrangement links TRBV5-4 to TRBJ1-6; 9 nucleotides align to TRBD1. Germline V gene sequence: CDR1 SGHNT, CDR2 YYREEE (reference sequence). There are 15 residues in the CDR3. With V trimmed by 4 bases and J by 6 bases, 5 bases remained unmatched. The CDR3 DNA reads as TGTGCCAGCAGCCGGACAGGGGCTGGTAATTCACCCCTCCACTTT. Its translation: CASSRTGAGNSPLHF.

This clonotype was picked up a small number of times. The chain joins TRBV5-5 to TRBJ2-1; D perhaps matches TRBD2 (5 bases). The CDR3 contains 15 residues. In germline, CDR1 is SGHKS, CDR2 YYEKEE (reference sequence). The ends were cut back, 4 bases at V and 6 bases at J, with 17 bases in the middle. In DNA, the CDR3 is TGTGCCAGCAGCCAATTCGCGGACTTCGGCAATGAGCAGTTCTTC. Protein: CASSQFADFGNEQFF. Based on the CDR3 plus reference TRBV5-5 and TRBJ2-1, the full variable domain is DAGVTQSPTHLIKTRGQQVTLRCSPISGHKSVSWYQQVLGQGPQFIFQYYEKEERGRGNFPDRFSARQFPNYSSELNVNALLLGDSALYLCASSQFADFGNEQFFGPGTRLTVL.

The chain links TRBV6-5 to TRBJ2-6, with D hard to call. CDR1 MNHEY and CDR2 SVGAGI come from the germline V gene. V was cut by 8 bases and J by 1 base, with 6 bases left in between. The CDR3 consists of 13 residues. The chain's CDR3 is CASARSGANVLTF. CDR3 DNA: TGTGCCAGCGCACGATCTGGGGCCAACGTCCTGACTTTC.

This clonotype was seen repeatedly, ten times or more. This chain joins TRBV7-8 and TRBJ2-7, with D tentatively TRBD1 or TRBD2 (5 bases each). The V gene lost 1 base and the J gene lost 2 bases, with 9 bases spanning the gap. The CDR3 is 14 amino acids. CDR1 and CDR2 (germline): SGHVS, FQNEAQ. CDR3 nucleotide sequence: TGTGCCAGCAGCTTAGGTGGGGGAGCCTACGAGCAGTACTTC. Amino acids: CASSLGGGAYEQYF.

The chain is built from TRBV5-1 and TRBJ2-3, with D perhaps matching TRBD2 (5 bases). CDR1 SGHRS and CDR2 YFSETQ come from the germline V gene. V was pared by 4 bases and J by 5 bases, with 14 bases between. This CDR3 comprises 14 residues. CDR3 in amino acids: CASSQTPAGDTQYF. The CDR3 DNA sequence: TGCGCCAGCAGCCAGACACCCGCGGGAGATACGCAGTATTTT. The full variable domain, completed using reference TRBV5-1 and TRBJ2-3, is KAGVTQTPRYLIKTRGQQVTLSCSPISGHRSVSWYQQTPGQGLQFLFEYFSETQRNKGNFPGRFSGRQFSNSRSEMNVSTLELGDSALYLCASSQTPAGDTQYFGPGTRLTVL.

This clonotype was observed a handful of times. The chain has TRBV6-5 and TRBJ1-1; D is uncertain. Germline CDR1 reads MNHEY; CDR2 reads SVGAGI. The CDR3 runs 13 residues. V was pared by 0 bases and J by 10 bases, with 12 bases between. This chain's CDR3 is CASSYSQDRAAFF. In DNA form, the CDR3 reads TGTGCCAGCAGTTACTCGCAGGATCGAGCAGCTTTCTTT.

This clonotype was detected a few times. The V call is TRBV12-3 or TRBV12-4, the J call TRBJ1-4; 7 bases line up with TRBD1. There are 15 residues in the CDR3. Trimming at V came to 3 bases and at J to 5 bases, leaving 6 bases not matched to a gene. CDR3 loop: CASSLVSTGNEKLFF. The CDR3 DNA reads TGTGCCAGCAGTTTGGTCTCGACAGGGAATGAAAAACTGTTTTTT.

This clonotype was picked up a small number of times. The gene calls are TRBV6-6 and TRBJ2-7; D might be TRBD1 (5 bases). The CDR3 runs to 14 residues. Germline lookup yields CDR1 MNHNY and CDR2 SVGAGI (reference sequence). V was trimmed by 5 bases and J by 6 bases, leaving 17 bases between them. The CDR3 DNA follows: TGTGCCAGCAGTGGCAGGGTCAGGGTACTCGAGCAGTACTTC. Its translation is CASSGRVRVLEQYF.

The chain combines TRBV7-6 with TRBJ1-4, with a weak D call TRBD1 (5 bases). V lost 1 base and J lost 0, with 9 bases in between. This CDR3 contains 16 residues. Per the germline V gene, CDR1 is SGHVS and CDR2 is FNYEAQ. The CDR3 here is CASSLDVGPTNEKLFF. The CDR3 nucleotides read TGTGCCAGCAGCTTAGACGTGGGGCCAACTAATGAAAAACTGTTTTTT.

The chain is built from TRBV7-9 and TRBJ2-3; the D gene could be TRBD1 or TRBD2 (5 bases each). V shed 4 bases and J shed 6 bases, with 11 bases lying between them. The germline V gene encodes CDR1 SEHNR and CDR2 FQNEAQ (reference sequence). The CDR3 is 13 residues long. CDR3 coding DNA: TGTGCCAGCAGCTCAAGGGGACCGGATACGCAGTATTTT. It translates to CASSSRGPDTQYF.

This clonotype was seen a few times. The J gene is TRBJ2-7, the V gene TRBV4-1; tentatively, D is TRBD2 (6 bases). The CDR3 sequence is 13 residues long. V lost 3 bases, J lost 0 bases, and 6 bases lay in between. Germline values: CDR1 MGHRA, CDR2 YSYEKL. CDR3 DNA sequence: TGCGCCAGCAGCCAGGGAGGCTCCTACGAGCAGTACTTC. It yields the protein CASSQGGSYEQYF.

The rearrangement uses TRBV19 and TRBJ2-2, with D tentatively TRBD2 (6 bases). Germline V gene data show CDR1 as LNHDA and CDR2 as SQIVND (reference sequence). Trimming shortened V by 0 bases and J by 0 bases, and 14 bases separated the two germline ends. This CDR3 has 18 residues. The CDR3 DNA reads TGTGCCAGTAGTATAGATCCCGCCCCGGGGGCGAACACCGGGGAGCTGTTTTTT. This gives the protein CASSIDPAPGANTGELFF. Based on the CDR3 plus reference TRBV19 and TRBJ2-2, the full variable domain is DGGITQSPKYLFRKEGQNVTLSCEQNLNHDAMYWYRQDPGQGLRLIYYSQIVNDFQKGDIAEGYSVSREKKESFPLTVTSAQKNPTAFYLCASSIDPAPGANTGELFFGEGSRLTVL.

This clonotype was counted ten times or more. This sequence joins TRBV28 and TRBJ2-1; 8 positions match TRBD2. The V segment lost 8 bases and the J segment 10 bases; nucleotides outside the gene matches: 16. This CDR3 is 15 amino acids long. Per the germline V gene, CDR1 is MDHEN and CDR2 is SYDVKM. The chain's CDR3 is CASRLITGGLLEQFF. DNA of the CDR3: TGTGCCAGCCGGTTGATAACGGGGGGGCTTTTGGAGCAGTTCTTC.

The V and J genes are TRBV7-6 and TRBJ2-1; 7 bases are shared with TRBD1. From germline, CDR1 is SGHVS and CDR2 FNYEAQ. The CDR3 is made up of 14 amino acids. V dropped 5 bases and J dropped 7; count of bases not matched to a gene: 8. The CDR3 here is CASSDRDRWNEQFF. The CDR3 DNA follows: TGTGCCAGCAGCGACCGGGACAGATGGAATGAGCAGTTCTTC.

The sample holds a few counts of this clonotype. V gene TRBV2 combines with J gene TRBJ2-6; TRBD1 agrees at 8 bases. This CDR3 is 19 amino acids long. In germline, CDR1 is SNHLY, CDR2 FYNNEI. V was pared by 2 bases and J by 0 bases, with 9 bases of the junction left unmatched. The CDR3 loop is CASSEPPWDRTSGANVLTF. The CDR3 nucleotides are TGTGCCAGCAGTGAACCGCCCTGGGACAGGACCTCTGGGGCCAACGTCCTGACTTTC.

This clonotype was observed a few times. The chain carries TRBV7-6 and TRBJ2-7; 9 nucleotides match TRBD1. Germline V lookup: CDR1 SGHVS, CDR2 FNYEAQ. V lost 2 bases and J lost 3; bases outside the gene matches: 5. This CDR3 is 15 amino acids long. This CDR3 is CASSLIGDRDYEQYF. The CDR3 DNA sequence: TGTGCCAGCAGCTTAATTGGGGACAGGGACTACGAGCAGTACTTC.

The chain carries TRBV15 and TRBJ1-6; 7 positions match TRBD1. The junction had 6 bases not matched to a gene; V was cut back by 0 bases and J by 10 bases. The CDR3 spans 15 residues. CDR1 LNHNV and CDR2 YYDKDF come from the germline V gene (reference sequence). The CDR3 nucleotides are TGTGCCACCAGCAGAGATGCGGGACAGACATCACCCCTCCACTTT. Residues: CATSRDAGQTSPLHF.

CDR3 residues: CSVEDGASYGYTF. CDR3 in DNA: TGCAGCGTTGAAGACGGGGCCTCCTATGGCTACACCTTC. The chain is built from TRBV29-1 and TRBJ1-2; D is perhaps TRBD1 (5 bases). Germline V CDR1 and CDR2: SQVTM, ANQGSEA. V lost 0 bases and J 4 bases, leaving 9 bases between the germline ends. The CDR3 totals 13 residues. The full variable domain, completed using reference TRBV29-1 and TRBJ1-2, is SAVISQKPSRDICQRGTSLTIQCQVDSQVTMMFWYRQQPGQSLTLIATANQGSEATYESGFVIDKFPISRPNLTFSTLTVSNMSPEDSSIYLCSVEDGASYGYTFGSGTRLTVV.

This chain connects TRBV6-8 to TRBJ2-7; possibly TRBD1 for D (6 bases). Germline CDR1 reads MNHGY; CDR2 reads SAAAGT. The length of the CDR3 is 14 residues. V lost 2 bases and J lost 6, with 14 bases in between. The DNA for the CDR3 is TGTGCCAGCAGTTACGCGGCAGGGGTGGGCGAGCAGTACTTC. It is translated as CASSYAAGVGEQYF.

This clonotype has just a few counts. The chain carries TRBV15 and TRBJ1-1; the D is unclear. Trimming pared 0 bases from V and 0 bases from J, leaving 20 bases between. The germline CDR1 and CDR2 sequences are LNHNV and YYDKDF (reference sequence). The CDR3 runs to 19 residues. CDR3 residues: CATSRDLMRARGLNTEAFF. The CDR3 coding sequence is TGTGCCACCAGCAGAGATCTTATGCGTGCCAGAGGATTGAACACTGAAGCTTTCTTT.

The chain combines TRBV9 with TRBJ2-1; perhaps TRBD2 as D (6 bases). The germline V and J ends were trimmed by 2 bases and 10 bases, with 10 bases remaining between them. This CDR3 region has 12 residues. Germline loops: CDR1 SGDLS, CDR2 YYNGEE. The CDR3 DNA follows: TGTGCCAGCAGCGTCCACGGAGGGGAGCAGTTCTTC. Amino acids: CASSVHGGEQFF.

This chain connects TRBV27 to TRBJ1-6; 7 bases fit TRBD1. From germline, CDR1 is MNHEY and CDR2 SMNVEV (reference sequence). The ends lost 6 bases at V and 3 bases at J; junction bases unmatched: 2. The CDR3 is 14 amino acids. The CDR3 bases are TGTGCCAGCAGATGGGACAGCTATAATTCACCCCTCCACTTT. Protein product: CASRWDSYNSPLHF.

The chain combines TRBV13 with TRBJ2-1; the D gene is possibly TRBD1 (6 bases). V gave up 0 bases and J gave up 8 bases, with 11 bases separating them. CDR1 is PRHDT and CDR2 is FYEKMQ in the germline V gene (reference sequence). The CDR3 totals 14 residues. CDR3 amino acids: CASSLGQGGDEQFF. The CDR3 bases are TGTGCCAGCAGCTTAGGACAGGGCGGAGATGAGCAGTTCTTC.

There are a few counts of this clonotype. V is TRBV5-4 and J is TRBJ2-7; TRBD1 matches 11 bases. The germline V gene has CDR1 SGHNT and CDR2 YYREEE (reference sequence). This CDR3 region has 14 residues. V dropped 4 bases and J dropped 6; count of bases not matched to a gene: 6. DNA for the CDR3: TGTGCCAGCAGCACCTGGACAGGGGGCGGCGAGCAGTACTTC. Its translation: CASSTWTGGGEQYF.

This clonotype was found once. DNA for the CDR3: TGTGCCAGCAGTTTCAACGCAGGGGAAACTTACGAGCAGTACTTC. It yields the protein CASSFNAGETYEQYF. The V call is TRBV12-3 or TRBV12-4, the J call TRBJ2-7; the D gene is possibly TRBD1 (6 bases). The V end was cut by 3 bases, the J end by 4 bases, with 16 bases between. CDR3 length: 15 amino acids.

The chain couples TRBV6-5 to TRBJ2-2, with TRBD1 identical over 7 bases. CDR3 size: 15 residues. J gave up 0 bases and V 4 bases, and 2 bases lay outside the gene matches. CDR1 MNHEY and CDR2 SVGAGI come from the germline V gene. The CDR3 DNA sequence: TGTGCCAGCAGTTGGGACAGAACGAACACCGGGGAGCTGTTTTTT. Amino acids: CASSWDRTNTGELFF.

The chain uses TRBV10-3 and TRBJ2-7, with TRBD1 matching over 12 bases. The trim removed 6 bases at V and 4 bases at J, leaving 4 bases unmatched. The CDR3 covers 14 residues. Germline V gene sequence: CDR1 ENHRY, CDR2 SYGVKD. The CDR3 sequence: CAISGTGGSYEQYF. CDR3 DNA sequence: TGTGCCATCAGCGGGACAGGGGGCAGTTACGAGCAGTACTTC.

V and J are TRBV18 and TRBJ2-1, with D perhaps TRBD1 or TRBD2 (5 bases each). This CDR3 comprises 17 residues. Trimming left V 2 bases short and J 2 bases short, with 16 bases between. Germline CDR1 and CDR2: KGHSH and LQKENI. CDR3 loop: CASSPFGSDSPYNEQFF. The CDR3, as DNA: TGTGCCAGCTCACCATTTGGGAGTGACAGTCCCTACAATGAGCAGTTCTTC.

This chain connects TRBV5-5 to TRBJ1-5; D is ambiguous. CDR3 length: 14 amino acids. Looked up from germline, CDR1 is SGHKS and CDR2 is YYEKEE (reference sequence). Between the trimmed V and J ends, which lost 5 bases and 5 bases, there was a span of 14 bases. CDR3 coding DNA: TGTGCCAGCAGTGAGGAGGTTTCCTATCAGCCCCAGCATTTT. This encodes CASSEEVSYQPQHF.